Listed below are T cell receptor beta chains from one sample, sequenced in a study of PD-1 blockade in classical Hodgkin lymphoma. Profiling relied on immunoSEQ multiplex PCR, and the TCRdb table lists in-frame clones only, not all of them. Here the sample spans about 46,000 clones, about 75% being singletons. The material sequenced was peripheral blood mononuclear cells (PBMCs), taken before the fourth cycle of nivolumab. The receptors originated from a human donor with classical Hodgkin lymphoma. The CDR3 runs from the conserved cysteine through the conserved F or W. The order of the fields is clone size, D gene, V gene, J gene, CDR3 DNA, CDR3 protein. D genes are given only for firm matches. Part of the rows lack a size; the others show once, few, many or a class for expanded clones.

clone size: once; D gene: .; V gene: TRBV7-8; J gene: TRBJ2-7; CDR3 DNA: TGTGCCAGCAGCCCCAGGGGTAGCTTCTCCTACGAGCAGTACTTC; CDR3 protein: CASSPRGSFSYEQYF
clone size: .; D gene: .; V gene: TRBV28; J gene: TRBJ2-5; CDR3 DNA: TGTGCCAGCAGTAGACAGGAACAAGAGACCCAGTACTTC; CDR3 protein: CASSRQEQETQYF
clone size: .; D gene: .; V gene: TRBV7-9; J gene: TRBJ1-4; CDR3 DNA: TGTGCCAGCAGCCAAGAAAAACTGTTTTTT; CDR3 protein: CASSQEKLFF
clone size: .; D gene: .; V gene: TRBV14; J gene: TRBJ2-5; CDR3 DNA: TGTGCCAGCAACAAACAGGGCACAGGGGAGACCCAGTACTTC; CDR3 protein: CASNKQGTGETQYF
clone size: few; D gene: TRBD1; V gene: TRBV7-9; J gene: TRBJ2-5; CDR3 DNA: TGTGCCAGCAGCCCAGGACAGGGCGGTCGAGAGACCCAGTACTTC; CDR3 protein: CASSPGQGGRETQYF
clone size: .; D gene: TRBD1; V gene: TRBV7-2; J gene: TRBJ2-7; CDR3 DNA: TGTGCCAGCAGCTTATTTGAGACAGGGGGCTACGAGCAGTACTTC; CDR3 protein: CASSLFETGGYEQYF
clone size: few; D gene: TRBD2; V gene: TRBV27; J gene: TRBJ2-7; CDR3 DNA: TGTGCCAGCAGTCTAAGGACTAGCGGGATCTCCTACGAGCAGTACTTC; CDR3 protein: CASSLRTSGISYEQYF
clone size: few; D gene: TRBD1; V gene: TRBV7-2; J gene: TRBJ1-2; CDR3 DNA: TGTGCCAGCAGCTTAAGTGCCGGGACAGAATATGGCTACACCTTC; CDR3 protein: CASSLSAGTEYGYTF
clone size: .; D gene: .; V gene: TRBV28; J gene: TRBJ2-2; CDR3 DNA: TGTGCCAGCAGTTTTGGATCCTGGGCCGGGGAGCTGTTTTTT; CDR3 protein: CASSFGSWAGELFF
clone size: few; D gene: .; V gene: TRBV5-1; J gene: TRBJ2-5; CDR3 DNA: TGCGCCAGCAGCCCCGGGATCCAAGAGACCCAGTACTTC; CDR3 protein: CASSPGIQETQYF
clone size: .; D gene: TRBD1; V gene: TRBV7-9; J gene: TRBJ1-1; CDR3 DNA: TGTGCCAGCAGCCACACCCTCCGGGACAGCCATGAAGCTTTCTTT; CDR3 protein: CASSHTLRDSHEAFF
clone size: .; D gene: TRBD1; V gene: TRBV28; J gene: TRBJ2-3; CDR3 DNA: TGTGCCAGCAGCGGTCAAGGTGGGACAGACGGGACAGATACGCAGTATTTT; CDR3 protein: CASSGQGGTDGTDTQYF
clone size: .; D gene: .; V gene: TRBV5-1; J gene: TRBJ1-1; CDR3 DNA: TGCGCCAGCAGCCCCCGGTCGGGACTGAACACTGAAGCTTTCTTT; CDR3 protein: CASSPRSGLNTEAFF
clone size: few; D gene: .; V gene: TRBV28; J gene: TRBJ2-1; CDR3 DNA: TGTGCCAGCAGCCTGGTGGGGGGTGAGCAGTTCTTC; CDR3 protein: CASSLVGGEQFF
clone size: .; D gene: .; V gene: TRBV28; J gene: TRBJ2-7; CDR3 DNA: TGTGCCAGCAGTTTGAAGCTAGCCTACTACGAGCAGTACTTC; CDR3 protein: CASSLKLAYYEQYF
clone size: .; D gene: TRBD1; V gene: TRBV7-6; J gene: TRBJ2-7; CDR3 DNA: TGTGCCAGCAGCCCCCAGCCCGTACTGACAGGGGGCTACGAGCAGTACTTC; CDR3 protein: CASSPQPVLTGGYEQYF
clone size: few; D gene: .; V gene: TRBV27; J gene: TRBJ1-5; CDR3 DNA: TGTGCCAGCAGTTCGGCACAGGGTGGTCAGCCCCAGCATTTT; CDR3 protein: CASSSAQGGQPQHF
clone size: .; D gene: TRBD2; V gene: TRBV14; J gene: TRBJ2-5; CDR3 DNA: TGTGCCAGCAGCCCAGGGGTAGCGGGAGGCCGAGGGACCCAGTACTTC; CDR3 protein: CASSPGVAGGRGTQYF
clone size: .; D gene: TRBD1; V gene: TRBV6-5; J gene: TRBJ2-3; CDR3 DNA: TGTGCCAGCAGTGCCGACAGGGGCCCACAAGATACGCAGTATTTT; CDR3 protein: CASSADRGPQDTQYF
clone size: .; D gene: .; V gene: TRBV21-1; J gene: TRBJ1-5; CDR3 DNA: TGTGCCAGCAGGACAGGGGACAATCAGCCCCAGCATTTT; CDR3 protein: CASRTGDNQPQHF
clone size: once; D gene: .; V gene: TRBV2; J gene: TRBJ2-3; CDR3 DNA: TGTGCCAGCAAAGTAGCAGCTAGCACAGATACGCAGTATTTT; CDR3 protein: CASKVAASTDTQYF
clone size: .; D gene: TRBD1; V gene: TRBV4-2; J gene: TRBJ1-1; CDR3 DNA: TGTGCCAGCAGCCAGAGGACAGGTGTGAACACTGAAGCTTTCTTT; CDR3 protein: CASSQRTGVNTEAFF
clone size: .; D gene: .; V gene: TRBV6-5; J gene: TRBJ2-3; CDR3 DNA: TGTGCCAGCAGCCAGACCAGAATCACAGATACGCAGTATTTT; CDR3 protein: CASSQTRITDTQYF
clone size: .; D gene: .; V gene: TRBV11-2; J gene: TRBJ2-7; CDR3 DNA: TGTGCCAGCAGCTTAGATCTCGGACGTAGCGGCGAGCAGTACTTC; CDR3 protein: CASSLDLGRSGEQYF
clone size: once; D gene: .; V gene: TRBV6-4; J gene: TRBJ2-2; CDR3 DNA: TGTGCCAGCAGTGACAGGGACACCGGGGAGCTGTTTTTT; CDR3 protein: CASSDRDTGELFF
clone size: once; D gene: .; V gene: TRBV5-1; J gene: TRBJ2-2; CDR3 DNA: TGCGCCAGCAGCTTGGACTCGAACACCGGGGAGCTGTTTTTT; CDR3 protein: CASSLDSNTGELFF
clone size: once; D gene: TRBD1; V gene: TRBV4-1; J gene: TRBJ2-7; CDR3 DNA: TGCGCCAGCAGCCATCCGGGACAGGGGGCCCACGAGCAGTACTTC; CDR3 protein: CASSHPGQGAHEQYF
clone size: .; D gene: .; V gene: TRBV27; J gene: TRBJ1-2; CDR3 DNA: TGTGCCAGCAGTTTATCGTTCATGGGAGGCTACACCTTC; CDR3 protein: CASSLSFMGGYTF
clone size: .; D gene: .; V gene: TRBV30; J gene: TRBJ2-5; CDR3 DNA: TGTGCCTGGAGTGTCTCTAGGGGGACCCAGTACTTC; CDR3 protein: CAWSVSRGTQYF
clone size: .; D gene: .; V gene: TRBV5-4; J gene: TRBJ2-2; CDR3 DNA: TGTGCCAGCAGCCCCTCGACTAGTGCCGGGGAGCTGTTTTTT; CDR3 protein: CASSPSTSAGELFF
clone size: once; D gene: TRBD2; V gene: TRBV6-5; J gene: TRBJ2-7; CDR3 DNA: TGTGCCAGCAGTTATGTTGGACTAGCGCTGTACTTC; CDR3 protein: CASSYVGLALYF
clone size: .; D gene: .; V gene: TRBV18; J gene: TRBJ2-5; CDR3 DNA: TGTGCCAGCTCAGGGGATTTTCAAGAGACCCAGTACTTC; CDR3 protein: CASSGDFQETQYF
clone size: .; D gene: .; V gene: TRBV27; J gene: TRBJ2-7; CDR3 DNA: TGTGCCAGCAGTTTCAGGGAGGACTACGAGCAGTACTTC; CDR3 protein: CASSFREDYEQYF
clone size: once; D gene: TRBD1; V gene: TRBV6-1; J gene: TRBJ1-5; CDR3 DNA: TGTGCCAGCAGTGAAGCGCAGGGGGGCAATCAGCCCCAGCATTTT; CDR3 protein: CASSEAQGGNQPQHF
clone size: .; D gene: .; V gene: TRBV5-1; J gene: TRBJ1-5; CDR3 DNA: TGCGCCAGCAGCTTGGGGCATGATCAGCCCCAGCATTTT; CDR3 protein: CASSLGHDQPQHF
clone size: .; D gene: .; V gene: TRBV21-1; J gene: TRBJ2-7; CDR3 DNA: TGTGCCAGGGGCACGGAGGACCGCTTACTTTCGGGTGAGTACTTC; CDR3 protein: CARGTEDRLLSGEYF
clone size: medium-sized; D gene: .; V gene: TRBV4-1; J gene: TRBJ2-7; CDR3 DNA: TGCGCCAGCAGCCTCGAGAGTGCCTACGAGCAGTACTTC; CDR3 protein: CASSLESAYEQYF
clone size: .; D gene: TRBD1; V gene: TRBV5-5; J gene: TRBJ1-5; CDR3 DNA: TGTGCCAGCAGCTTGGGGACAGGGTCTGTTTATAGCAATCAGCCCCAGCATTTT; CDR3 protein: CASSLGTGSVYSNQPQHF
clone size: .; D gene: .; V gene: TRBV29-1; J gene: TRBJ2-7; CDR3 DNA: TGCAGCGTTGAAGATAGGGGTTACGAGCAGTACTTC; CDR3 protein: CSVEDRGYEQYF
clone size: .; D gene: .; V gene: TRBV6-5; J gene: TRBJ1-2; CDR3 DNA: TGTGCCAGCAGTTACGGGCAGGGGTTAGCTAACTATGGCTACACCTTC; CDR3 protein: CASSYGQGLANYGYTF
clone size: .; D gene: .; V gene: TRBV18; J gene: TRBJ1-3; CDR3 DNA: TGTGCCAGCTCACCGAAACTTAAAACAGGGCAGAGCTCTGGAAACACCATATATTTT; CDR3 protein: CASSPKLKTGQSSGNTIYF
clone size: .; D gene: TRBD2; V gene: TRBV12-5; J gene: TRBJ2-4; CDR3 DNA: TGTGCTAGTGGTTTGAGCGGGGGTGGAGAGTGGATTCAGTACTTC; CDR3 protein: CASGLSGGGEWIQYF
clone size: .; D gene: .; V gene: TRBV5-1; J gene: TRBJ1-5; CDR3 DNA: TGCGCCAGCAGCTTGTTTGGGCAGGACAATCAGCCCCAGCATTTT; CDR3 protein: CASSLFGQDNQPQHF
clone size: .; D gene: .; V gene: TRBV11-3; J gene: TRBJ2-3; CDR3 DNA: TGTGCCAGCAGCTTAGGGCAGTCTAGCACAGATACGCAGTATTTT; CDR3 protein: CASSLGQSSTDTQYF
clone size: few; D gene: .; V gene: TRBV4-3; J gene: TRBJ1-6; CDR3 DNA: TGCGCCAGCAGCCAAGAAACAACAGTCTATAATTCACCCCTCCACTTT; CDR3 protein: CASSQETTVYNSPLHF
clone size: .; D gene: .; V gene: TRBV30; J gene: TRBJ2-3; CDR3 DNA: TGTGCCTCTCCCCAGAATAGCGGTAGCACAGATACGCAGTATTTT; CDR3 protein: CASPQNSGSTDTQYF
clone size: .; D gene: .; V gene: TRBV27; J gene: TRBJ1-5; CDR3 DNA: TGTGCCAGCAGTCCCAGGGTGCGGGGTAGCAATCAGCCCCAGCATTTT; CDR3 protein: CASSPRVRGSNQPQHF
clone size: .; D gene: .; V gene: TRBV2; J gene: TRBJ1-2; CDR3 DNA: TGTGCCAGCAGCGCCTTAATTAACTATGGCTACACCTTC; CDR3 protein: CASSALINYGYTF
clone size: .; D gene: TRBD2; V gene: TRBV4-1; J gene: TRBJ2-1; CDR3 DNA: TGCGCCAGCAGCCAAGTAAGGCTAGCGGTGTACAATGAGCAGTTCTTC; CDR3 protein: CASSQVRLAVYNEQFF
clone size: .; D gene: TRBD1; V gene: TRBV11-3; J gene: TRBJ1-1; CDR3 DNA: TGTGCCAGCAGCTTAGATCGGGTGACAGGGGCCTACACTGAAGCTTTCTTT; CDR3 protein: CASSLDRVTGAYTEAFF
clone size: .; D gene: .; V gene: TRBV5-1; J gene: TRBJ1-5; CDR3 DNA: TGCGCCAGCAGCTTAACCCCCTTAGGTCAGCCCCAGCATTTT; CDR3 protein: CASSLTPLGQPQHF
clone size: .; D gene: .; V gene: TRBV6-6; J gene: TRBJ1-5; CDR3 DNA: TGTGCCAGCAGCTTGGGGTCAGGGAGGTATCAGCCCCAGCATTTT; CDR3 protein: CASSLGSGRYQPQHF
clone size: few; D gene: TRBD2; V gene: TRBV10-2; J gene: TRBJ2-3; CDR3 DNA: TGCGCCAGCAGCCAACTAGCGTACACAGATACGCAGTATTTT; CDR3 protein: CASSQLAYTDTQYF
clone size: .; D gene: TRBD2; V gene: TRBV9; J gene: TRBJ2-2; CDR3 DNA: TGTGCCAGCAGCGTAGGACCCCCGGGACTAGCGGGGAACACCGGGGAGCTGTTTTTT; CDR3 protein: CASSVGPPGLAGNTGELFF
clone size: once; D gene: .; V gene: TRBV11-3; J gene: TRBJ2-7; CDR3 DNA: TGTGCCAGCAGCCCCTTATCTAGTTCCTACGAGCAGTACTTC; CDR3 protein: CASSPLSSSYEQYF
clone size: few; D gene: TRBD1; V gene: TRBV5-1; J gene: TRBJ1-1; CDR3 DNA: TGCGCCAGCAGCCCACAGGGACAGGGGAACACTGAAGCTTTCTTT; CDR3 protein: CASSPQGQGNTEAFF
clone size: .; D gene: TRBD2; V gene: TRBV7-9; J gene: TRBJ2-5; CDR3 DNA: TGTGCCAGCAGTCACGGACTAGCGGGAGGTCTGGGGGAGACCCAGTACTTC; CDR3 protein: CASSHGLAGGLGETQYF